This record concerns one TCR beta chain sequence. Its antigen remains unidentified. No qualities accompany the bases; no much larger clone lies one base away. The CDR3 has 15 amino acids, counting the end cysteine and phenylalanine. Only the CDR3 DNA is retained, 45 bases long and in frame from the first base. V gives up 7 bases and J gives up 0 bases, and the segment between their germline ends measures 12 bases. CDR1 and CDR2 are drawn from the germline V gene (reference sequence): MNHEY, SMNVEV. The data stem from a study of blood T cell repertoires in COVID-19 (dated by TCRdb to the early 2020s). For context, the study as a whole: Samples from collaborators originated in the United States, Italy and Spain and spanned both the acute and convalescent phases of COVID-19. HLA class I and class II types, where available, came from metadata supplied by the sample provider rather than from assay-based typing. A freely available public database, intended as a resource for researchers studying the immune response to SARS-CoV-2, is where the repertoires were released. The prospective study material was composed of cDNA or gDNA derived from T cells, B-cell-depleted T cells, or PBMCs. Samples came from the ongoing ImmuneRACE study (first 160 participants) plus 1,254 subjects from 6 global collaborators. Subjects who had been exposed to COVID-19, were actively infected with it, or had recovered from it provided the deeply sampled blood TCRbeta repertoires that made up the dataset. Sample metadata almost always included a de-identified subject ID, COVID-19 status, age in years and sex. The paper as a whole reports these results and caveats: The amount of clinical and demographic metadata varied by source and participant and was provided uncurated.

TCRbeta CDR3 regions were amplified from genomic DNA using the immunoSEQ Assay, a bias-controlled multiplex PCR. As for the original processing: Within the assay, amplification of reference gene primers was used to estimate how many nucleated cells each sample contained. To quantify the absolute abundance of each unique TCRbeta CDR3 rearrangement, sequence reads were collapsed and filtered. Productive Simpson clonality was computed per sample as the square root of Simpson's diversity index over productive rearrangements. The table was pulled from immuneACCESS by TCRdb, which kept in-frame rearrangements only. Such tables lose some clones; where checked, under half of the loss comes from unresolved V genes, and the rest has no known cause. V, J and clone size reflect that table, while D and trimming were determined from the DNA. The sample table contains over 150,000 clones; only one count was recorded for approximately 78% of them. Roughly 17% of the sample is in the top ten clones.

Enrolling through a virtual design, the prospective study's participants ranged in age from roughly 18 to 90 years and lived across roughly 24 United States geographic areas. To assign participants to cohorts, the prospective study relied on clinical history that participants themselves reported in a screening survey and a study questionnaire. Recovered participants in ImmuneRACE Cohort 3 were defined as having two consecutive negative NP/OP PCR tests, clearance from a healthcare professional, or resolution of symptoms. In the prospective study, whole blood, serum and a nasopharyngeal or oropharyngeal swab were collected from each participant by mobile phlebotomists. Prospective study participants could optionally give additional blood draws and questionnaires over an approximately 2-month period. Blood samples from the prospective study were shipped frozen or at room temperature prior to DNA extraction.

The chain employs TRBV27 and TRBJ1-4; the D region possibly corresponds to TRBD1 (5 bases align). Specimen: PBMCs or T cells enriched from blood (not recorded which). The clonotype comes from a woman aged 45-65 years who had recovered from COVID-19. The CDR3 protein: CASMAQGATNEKLFF. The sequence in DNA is TGTGCCAGCATGGCGCAGGGTGCAACTAATGAAAAACTGTTTTTT.